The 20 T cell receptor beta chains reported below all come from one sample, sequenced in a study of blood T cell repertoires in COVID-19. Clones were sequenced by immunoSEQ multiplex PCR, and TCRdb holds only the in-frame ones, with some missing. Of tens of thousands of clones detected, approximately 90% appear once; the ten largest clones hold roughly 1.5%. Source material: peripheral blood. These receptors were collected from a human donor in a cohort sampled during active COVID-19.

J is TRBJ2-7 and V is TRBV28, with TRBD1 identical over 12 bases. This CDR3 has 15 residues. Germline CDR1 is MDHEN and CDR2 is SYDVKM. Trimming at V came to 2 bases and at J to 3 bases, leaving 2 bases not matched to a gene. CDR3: CASSLGTGGFYEQYF. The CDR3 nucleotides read TGTGCCAGCAGTTTAGGGACAGGGGGCTTCTACGAGCAGTACTTC.

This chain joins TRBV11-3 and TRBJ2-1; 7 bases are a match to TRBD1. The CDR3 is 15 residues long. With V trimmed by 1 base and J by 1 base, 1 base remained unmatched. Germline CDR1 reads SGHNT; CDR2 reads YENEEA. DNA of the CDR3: TGTGCCAGCAGCTTAGGGACAGGATCCTACAATGAGCAGTTCTTC. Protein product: CASSLGTGSYNEQFF. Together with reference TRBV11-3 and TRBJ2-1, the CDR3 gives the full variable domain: EAGVVQSPRYKIIEKKQPVAFWCNPISGHNTLYWYLQNLGQGPELLIRYENEEAVDDSQLPKDRFSAERLKGVDSTLKIQPAELGDSAVYLCASSLGTGSYNEQFFGPGTRLTVL.

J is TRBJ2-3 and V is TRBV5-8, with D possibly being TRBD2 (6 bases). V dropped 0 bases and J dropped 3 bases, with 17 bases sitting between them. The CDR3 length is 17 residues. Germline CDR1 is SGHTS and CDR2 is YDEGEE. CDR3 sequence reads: CASSLGTGAPKTDTQYF. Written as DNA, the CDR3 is TGTGCCAGCAGCTTGGGAACGGGAGCCCCGAAAACAGATACGCAGTATTTT.

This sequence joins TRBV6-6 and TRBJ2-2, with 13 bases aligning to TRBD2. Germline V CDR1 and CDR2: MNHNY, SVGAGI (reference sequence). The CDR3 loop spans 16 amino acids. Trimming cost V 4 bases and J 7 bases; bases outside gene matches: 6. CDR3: CASSSPGLAGVGELFF. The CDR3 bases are TGTGCCAGCAGTTCTCCCGGACTAGCGGGAGTCGGGGAGCTGTTTTTT.

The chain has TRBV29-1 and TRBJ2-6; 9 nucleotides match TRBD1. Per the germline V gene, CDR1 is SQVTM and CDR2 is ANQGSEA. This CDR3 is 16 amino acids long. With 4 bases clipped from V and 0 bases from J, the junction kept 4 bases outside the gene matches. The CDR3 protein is CSVAGQGLSGANVLTF. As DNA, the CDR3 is TGCAGCGTTGCTGGACAGGGGCTCTCTGGGGCCAACGTCCTGACTTTC.

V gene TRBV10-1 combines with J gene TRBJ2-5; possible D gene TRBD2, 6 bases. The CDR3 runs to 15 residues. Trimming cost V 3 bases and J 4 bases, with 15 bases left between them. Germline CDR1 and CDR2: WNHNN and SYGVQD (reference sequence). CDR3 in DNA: TGCGCCAGCAGTGAAGGAGGGAAAGGTGCAGAGACCCAGTACTTC. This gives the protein CASSEGGKGAETQYF.

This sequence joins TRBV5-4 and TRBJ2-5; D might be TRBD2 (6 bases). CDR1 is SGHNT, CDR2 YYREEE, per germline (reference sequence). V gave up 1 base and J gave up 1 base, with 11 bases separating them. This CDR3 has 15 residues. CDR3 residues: CASSLLGEAQETQYF. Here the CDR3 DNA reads TGTGCCAGCAGCTTGCTCGGGGAGGCCCAAGAGACCCAGTACTTC.

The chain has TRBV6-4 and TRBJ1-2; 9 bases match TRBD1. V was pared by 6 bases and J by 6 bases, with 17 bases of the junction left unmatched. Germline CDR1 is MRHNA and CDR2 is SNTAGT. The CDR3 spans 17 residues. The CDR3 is CASSALFTGGVINGYTF. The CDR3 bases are TGTGCCAGCAGCGCGCTCTTCACAGGGGGCGTTATCAATGGCTACACCTTC.

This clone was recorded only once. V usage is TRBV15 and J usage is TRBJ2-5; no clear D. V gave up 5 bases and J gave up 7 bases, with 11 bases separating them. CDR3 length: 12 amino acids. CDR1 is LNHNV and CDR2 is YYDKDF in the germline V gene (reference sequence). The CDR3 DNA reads TGTGCCACCAGCCTCCCCCTAGGGACCCAGTACTTC. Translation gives CATSLPLGTQYF.

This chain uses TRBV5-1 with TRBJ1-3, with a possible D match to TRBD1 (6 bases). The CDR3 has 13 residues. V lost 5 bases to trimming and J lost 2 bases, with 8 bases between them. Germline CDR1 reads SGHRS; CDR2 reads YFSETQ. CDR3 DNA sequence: TGCGCCAGCAGGGCAGGGGCTGGAAACACCATATATTTT. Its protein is CASRAGAGNTIYF.

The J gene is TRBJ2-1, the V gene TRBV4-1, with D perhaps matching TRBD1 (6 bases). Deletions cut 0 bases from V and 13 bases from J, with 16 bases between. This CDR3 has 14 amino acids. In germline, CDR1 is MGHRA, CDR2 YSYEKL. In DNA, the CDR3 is TGCGCCAGCAGCCAAGAATCCGGGACACGTAAACAGTTCTTC. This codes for CASSQESGTRKQFF.

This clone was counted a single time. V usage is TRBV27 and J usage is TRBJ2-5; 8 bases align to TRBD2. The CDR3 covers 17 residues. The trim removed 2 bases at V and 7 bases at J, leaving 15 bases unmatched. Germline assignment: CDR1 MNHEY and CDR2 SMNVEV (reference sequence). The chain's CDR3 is CASSLTEPVTSEGTQYF. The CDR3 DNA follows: TGTGCCAGCAGTTTAACCGAACCCGTGACTAGCGAAGGGACCCAGTACTTC.

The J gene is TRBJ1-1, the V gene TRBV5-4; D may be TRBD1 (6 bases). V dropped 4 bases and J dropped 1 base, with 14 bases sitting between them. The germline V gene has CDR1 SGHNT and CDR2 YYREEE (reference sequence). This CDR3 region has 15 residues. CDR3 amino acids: CASSRVRDTNTEAFF. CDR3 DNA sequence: TGTGCCAGCAGCAGAGTCCGGGACACGAACACTGAAGCTTTCTTT.

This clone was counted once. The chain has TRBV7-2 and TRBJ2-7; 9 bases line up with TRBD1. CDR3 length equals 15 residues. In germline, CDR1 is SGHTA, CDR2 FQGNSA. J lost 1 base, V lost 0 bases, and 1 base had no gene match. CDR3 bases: TGTGCCAGCAGCTTAGCGGGGACAGGGTCCTACGAGCAGTACTTC. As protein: CASSLAGTGSYEQYF.

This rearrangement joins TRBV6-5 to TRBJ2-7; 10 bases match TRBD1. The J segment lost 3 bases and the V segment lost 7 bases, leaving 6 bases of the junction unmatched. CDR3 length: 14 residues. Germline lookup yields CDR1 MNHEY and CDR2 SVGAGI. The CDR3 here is CASNLRTGGYEQYF. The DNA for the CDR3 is TGTGCCAGCAATTTGAGGACAGGGGGCTACGAGCAGTACTTC.

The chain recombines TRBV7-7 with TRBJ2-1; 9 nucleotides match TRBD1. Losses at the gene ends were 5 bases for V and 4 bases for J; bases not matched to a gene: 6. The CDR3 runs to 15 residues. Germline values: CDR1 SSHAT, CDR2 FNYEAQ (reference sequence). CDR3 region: CASSPDRGGYNEQFF. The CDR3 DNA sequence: TGTGCCAGCAGCCCCGACAGGGGGGGATACAATGAGCAGTTCTTC.

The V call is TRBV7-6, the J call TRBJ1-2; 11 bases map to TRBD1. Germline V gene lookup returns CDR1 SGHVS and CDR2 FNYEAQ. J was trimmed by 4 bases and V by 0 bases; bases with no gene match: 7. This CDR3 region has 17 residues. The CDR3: CASSLAPGTGGIYGYTF. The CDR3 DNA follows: TGTGCCAGCAGCTTAGCGCCCGGGACAGGGGGTATCTATGGCTACACCTTC.

The CDR3 nucleotides read TGTGCCAGCAGCTTGGCCGTAAGCGGGGCAGATACGCAGTATTTT. It codes for CASSLAVSGADTQYF. The rearrangement links TRBV5-4 to TRBJ2-3; 7 nucleotides align to TRBD2. The CDR3 extends over 15 amino acids. Germline CDR1 SGHNT, CDR2 YYREEE (reference sequence). Unmatched junction bases numbered 5, after V lost 0 bases and J lost 4 bases.

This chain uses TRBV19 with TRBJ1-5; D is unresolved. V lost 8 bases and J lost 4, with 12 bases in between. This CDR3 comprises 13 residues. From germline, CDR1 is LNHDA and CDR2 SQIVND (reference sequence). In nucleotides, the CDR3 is TGTGCCAGTGGCTCTCTCAAGAATCAGCCCCAGCATTTT. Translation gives CASGSLKNQPQHF.

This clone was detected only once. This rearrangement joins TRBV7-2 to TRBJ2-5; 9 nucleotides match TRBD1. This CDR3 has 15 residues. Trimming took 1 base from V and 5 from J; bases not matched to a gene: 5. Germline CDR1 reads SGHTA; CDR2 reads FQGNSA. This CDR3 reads CASSLVMTGGETQYF. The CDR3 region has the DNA TGTGCCAGCAGCTTAGTCATGACAGGGGGGGAGACCCAGTACTTC.